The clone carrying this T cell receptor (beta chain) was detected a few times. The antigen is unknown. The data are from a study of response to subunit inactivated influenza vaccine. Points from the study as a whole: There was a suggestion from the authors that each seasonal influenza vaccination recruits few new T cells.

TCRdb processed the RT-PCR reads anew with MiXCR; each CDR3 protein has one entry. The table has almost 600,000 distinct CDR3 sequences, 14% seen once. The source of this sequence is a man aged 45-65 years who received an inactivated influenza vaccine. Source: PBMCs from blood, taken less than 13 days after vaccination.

CDR3 bases: TGTGCCAGCAGCACCGGGACTACAATGTCCAATGAGCAGTTCTTC. This sequence encodes CASSTGTTMSNEQFF. The chain has TRBV7-3 and TRBJ2-1; TRBD2 matches at 7 bases. The CDR3 covers 15 residues. Germline V lookup: CDR1 SGHTA, CDR2 FQGTGA. V dropped 5 bases and J dropped 6; count of bases not matched to a gene: 10.